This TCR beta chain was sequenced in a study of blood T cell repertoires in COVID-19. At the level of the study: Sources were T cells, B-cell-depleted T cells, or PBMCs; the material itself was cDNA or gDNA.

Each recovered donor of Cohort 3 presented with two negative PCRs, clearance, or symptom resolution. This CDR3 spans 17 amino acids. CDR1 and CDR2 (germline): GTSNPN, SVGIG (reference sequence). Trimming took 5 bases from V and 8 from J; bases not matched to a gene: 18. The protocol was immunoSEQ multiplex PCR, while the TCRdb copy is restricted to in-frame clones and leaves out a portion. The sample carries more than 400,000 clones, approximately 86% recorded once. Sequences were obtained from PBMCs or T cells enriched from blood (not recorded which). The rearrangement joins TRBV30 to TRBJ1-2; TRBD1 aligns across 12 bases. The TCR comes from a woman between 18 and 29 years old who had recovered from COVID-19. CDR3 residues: CAWDTFDRDRGRGGYTF. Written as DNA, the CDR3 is TGTGCCTGGGACACTTTCGACCGGGACAGGGGGCGCGGAGGCTACACCTTC.